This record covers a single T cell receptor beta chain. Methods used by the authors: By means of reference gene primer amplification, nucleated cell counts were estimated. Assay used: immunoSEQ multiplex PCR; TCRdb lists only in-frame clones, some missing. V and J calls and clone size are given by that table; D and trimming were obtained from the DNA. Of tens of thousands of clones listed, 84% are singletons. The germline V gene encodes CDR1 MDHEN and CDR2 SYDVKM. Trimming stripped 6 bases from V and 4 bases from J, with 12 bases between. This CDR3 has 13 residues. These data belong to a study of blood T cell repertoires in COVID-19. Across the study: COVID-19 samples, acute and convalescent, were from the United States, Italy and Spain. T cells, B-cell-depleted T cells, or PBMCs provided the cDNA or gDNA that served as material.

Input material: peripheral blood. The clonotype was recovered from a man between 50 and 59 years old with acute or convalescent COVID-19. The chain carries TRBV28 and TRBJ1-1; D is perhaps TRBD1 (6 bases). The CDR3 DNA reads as TGTGCCAGCAGCGTCACAGGGAGCACTGAAGCTTTCTTT. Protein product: CASSVTGSTEAFF. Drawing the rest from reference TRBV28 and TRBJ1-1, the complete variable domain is DVKVTQSSRYLVKRTGEKVFLECVQDMDHENMFWYRQDPGLGLRLIYFSYDVKMKEKGDIPEGYSVSREKKERFSLILESASTNQTSMYLCASSVTGSTEAFFGQGTRLTVV.